Listed below are T cell receptor beta chains from one sample, sequenced in a study of a mutant IDH1 vaccine in newly diagnosed glioma. Produced via immunoSEQ multiplex PCR; TCRdb's table is partial and in-frame only. The sample has tens of thousands of clones, roughly 79% seen once. These receptors' antigens are unknown. The specimen comprised PBMCs, sampled from a glioma patient whose treatment included an IDH1 peptide vaccine. The receptors come from a man aged 35-49 years with glioma. CDR3s include the opening cysteine and the closing phenylalanine or tryptophan. Fields, in order: J gene, D gene, V gene, clone size, CDR3 DNA, CDR3 protein. A D gene is named only where the DNA matches it firmly. Only part of the rows carry a size: once, few, many, or a class if the clone is expanded.

TRBJ1-6 - TRBV5-1 - TGCGCCAGCAGCCCGGTGGGGGGATCCTATAATTCACCCCTCCACTTT CASSPVGGSYNSPLHF
TRBJ2-2 - TRBV5-6 - TGTGCCAGCAGCTTGATTACTAGGAACACCGGGGAGCTGTTTTTT CASSLITRNTGELFF
TRBJ1-5 TRBD1 TRBV6-5 medium-sized TGTGCCAGCAGTTACCTGGGACAGAGGGATCAGCCCCAGCATTTT CASSYLGQRDQPQHF
TRBJ1-1 - TRBV5-6 few TGTGCCAGCAGCTTGGTGGGGGAAAGGATGGCAAGAGCTTTCTTT CASSLVGERMARAFF
TRBJ2-3 TRBD2 TRBV4-3 - TGCGCCAGCAGCGAATATAGCGGGAGGCTCACAGATACGCAGTATTTT CASSEYSGRLTDTQYF
TRBJ2-6 - TRBV28 - TGTGCCAGCAGAGAGCAGTTCTCTGGGGCCAACGTCCTGACTTTC CASREQFSGANVLTF
TRBJ2-7 - TRBV18 - TGTGCCAGCTCACCGGCTGCCAGGGTGGTGAACGAGCAGTACTTC CASSPAARVVNEQYF
TRBJ2-1 TRBD2 TRBV2 - TGTGCCAGCAGTCCAAGCGGGGGAGCGAACAATGAGCAGTTCTTC CASSPSGGANNEQFF
TRBJ2-1 - TRBV13 - TGTGCCAGCAGCTTAGGGGGGGTAATTAGGAATGAGCAGTTCTTC CASSLGGVIRNEQFF
TRBJ2-2 TRBD1 TRBV25-1 once TGTGCCAGCAGTGAATATGACACCGGACAGGTCAACACCGGGGAGCTGTTCTTT CASSEYDTGQVNTGELFF
TRBJ1-5 - TRBV13 - TGTGCCAGCAGCTTTGGCAGGGCTAGCAATCAGCCCCAGCATTTT CASSFGRASNQPQHF
TRBJ2-7 - TRBV12-2 - TGTGCAAGTCGCTCTCGGCGGCAGCAACCATCCTACGAGCAGTACTTC CASRSRRQQPSYEQYF
TRBJ2-3 - TRBV5-6 - TGTGCCAGCAGCTTGATCGCAGGGGAAAAGGATACGCAGTATTTT CASSLIAGEKDTQYF
TRBJ2-1 - TRBV5-4 - TGTGCCAGCAGCACACCAAAGGATGAGCAGTTCTTC CASSTPKDEQFF
TRBJ2-2 TRBD2 TRBV6-6 - TGTGCCAGCACCAGACTAGCGGGAGCGGAAGGGGAGCTGTTTTTT CASTRLAGAEGELFF
TRBJ2-3 TRBD2 TRBV7-2 - TGTGCCAGCAGCTTAGGATCTAGCGGGAGCTTAACGCAGTATTTT CASSLGSSGSLTQYF
TRBJ1-5 TRBD1 TRBV2 - TGTGCCAGCAGTGGGGGGACAGGGGACGGACAGCCCCAGCATTTT CASSGGTGDGQPQHF
TRBJ1-6 - TRBV6-4 - TGTGCCAGCAGTGAAGGGGTGGGGGTCCACTTT CASSEGVGVHF
TRBJ2-3 TRBD2 TRBV19 - TGTGCCAGTAGACTAGCGGGGCGAACTCGCACAGATACGCAGTATTTT CASRLAGRTRTDTQYF
TRBJ1-1 - TRBV19 - TGTGCCAGTCAACCCCTCCCCAACACTGAAGCTTTCTTT CASQPLPNTEAFF
TRBJ1-4 TRBD1 TRBV9 - TGTGCCAGCAGCGTAGGAGGGGGCATTAATGAAAAACTGTTTTTT CASSVGGGINEKLFF
TRBJ2-1 TRBD2 TRBV4-1 - TGCGCCAGCAGCCAAGAGAGGACTAGCGGGAGAGGGAACAATGAGCAGTTCTTC CASSQERTSGRGNNEQFF
TRBJ2-3 - TRBV18 - TGTGCCAGCTCACCGCCCGGGGATACGCAGTATTTT CASSPPGDTQYF
TRBJ1-2 - TRBV6-1 - TGTGCCAGCACGGACAGTCAAAACCGGGGCTACACCTTC CASTDSQNRGYTF
TRBJ2-1 - TRBV28 - TGTGCCAGCAGTTTACTGGATCTTCCGTTCGGGACACCATCCTACAATGAGCAGTTCTTC CASSLLDLPFGTPSYNEQFF
TRBJ1-1 TRBD1 TRBV5-1 - TGCGCCAGCAGCTTGGAGGGACAGGGGCGTGAAGCTTTCTTT CASSLEGQGREAFF
TRBJ2-7 - TRBV7-9 - TGTGCCAGCAGCTCCTTGGACCTCTACGAGCAGTACTTC CASSSLDLYEQYF
TRBJ2-2 - TRBV27 - TGTGCCAGCAGTTTATCACGGGCGAACACCGGGGAGCTGTTTTTT CASSLSRANTGELFF
TRBJ2-3 - TRBV21-1 - TGTGCCAGCAGCAAGGGGCGGGAATGCACAGATACGCAGTATTTT CASSKGRECTDTQYF
TRBJ2-7 - TRBV5-4 once TGTGCCAGCAGCCCTCTCGGGGGCACGTACGAGCAGTACTTC CASSPLGGTYEQYF
TRBJ2-3 - TRBV6-1 once TGTGCCAGCAGTGAGGCCCCAACAGGCACCACGCAGTATTTT CASSEAPTGTTQYF
TRBJ1-4 - TRBV7-6 - TGTGCCAGCAGCTCAGAAGTCAAACTGTTTTTT CASSSEVKLFF
TRBJ1-2 - TRBV5-1 - TGCGCCAGCAGCTTGTCGAGGGCTAACTATGGCTACACCTTC CASSLSRANYGYTF
TRBJ2-7 TRBD1 TRBV4-2 - TGTGCCAGCAGCCAGGGACAGGGCTCCTACGAGCAGTACTTC CASSQGQGSYEQYF
TRBJ2-3 - TRBV7-9 - TGTGCCAGCAGCTTGGGGATTAGGACTAAAGATACGCAGTATTTT CASSLGIRTKDTQYF
TRBJ2-2 - TRBV4-3 few TGCGCCAGCAGCCTCTCCTCCTTGAACACCGGGGAGCTGTTTTTT CASSLSSLNTGELFF
TRBJ1-1 - TRBV7-2 - TGTGCCAGCAGCTTAGGGGGGGGAGGGACTGAAGCTTTCTTT CASSLGGGGTEAFF
TRBJ1-2 - TRBV7-9 - TGTGCCAGCAGCCCAACAGGGAGCTATGGCTACACCTTC CASSPTGSYGYTF
TRBJ2-5 TRBD2 TRBV28 - TGTGCCAGCAGCCCCGAGGCAGCGGGAGTGGCGACCCAGTACTTC CASSPEAAGVATQYF
TRBJ2-7 - TRBV6-1 - TGTGCCAGCAGTGACGGTCAGACCTACGAGCAGTACTTC CASSDGQTYEQYF
TRBJ2-7 - TRBV5-6 - TGTGCCAGCAGCCAAGACTGGAGTTCCCCCGAGCAGTACTTC CASSQDWSSPEQYF
TRBJ2-1 TRBD1 TRBV7-2 once TGTGCCAGCAGCAAGGACAGGGTCGTGGAGCAGTTCTTC CASSKDRVVEQFF